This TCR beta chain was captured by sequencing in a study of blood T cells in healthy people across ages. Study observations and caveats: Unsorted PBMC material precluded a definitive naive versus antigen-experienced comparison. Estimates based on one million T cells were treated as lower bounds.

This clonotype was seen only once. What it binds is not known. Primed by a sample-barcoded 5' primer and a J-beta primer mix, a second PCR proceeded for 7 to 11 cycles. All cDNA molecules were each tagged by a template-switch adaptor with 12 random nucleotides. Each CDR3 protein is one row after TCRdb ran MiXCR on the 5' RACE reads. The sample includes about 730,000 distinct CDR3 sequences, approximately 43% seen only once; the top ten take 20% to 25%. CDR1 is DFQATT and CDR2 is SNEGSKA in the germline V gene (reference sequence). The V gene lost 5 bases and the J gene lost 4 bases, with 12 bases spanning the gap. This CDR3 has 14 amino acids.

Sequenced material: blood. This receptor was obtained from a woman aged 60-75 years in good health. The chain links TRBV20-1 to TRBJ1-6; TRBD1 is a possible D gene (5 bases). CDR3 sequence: CSAQGLTYNSPLHF. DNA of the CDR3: TGCAGTGCTCAGGGCCTGACTTATAATTCACCCCTCCACTTT.